The clone carrying this T cell receptor (beta chain) was counted many times. The CDR3 loop spans 14 amino acids. With 4 bases removed from V and 1 base from J, the gap between germline ends came to 10 bases. Germline CDR1 and CDR2: MGHRA and YSYEKL. TCRdb used MiXCR to reprocess the reads, holding one entry per CDR3 protein. The sample consists of about 250,000 distinct CDR3 sequences, 6% to 8% of them appearing once. The sample is drawn from a study of T cell repertoires in cytomegalovirus infection. Whole-study context: Matching HLA type, along with CMV infection, was indicated by public TCR beta signatures.

This TCR came from a human donor in good health (CMV status not recorded). Some clones in this sample may be carry-over from other donors' samples. The source material was PBMCs. V is TRBV4-1 and J is TRBJ1-2; D gene unclear. CDR3 protein: CASSPTGVNYGYTF. For the CDR3, the DNA is TGCGCCAGCAGCCCCACCGGGGTTAACTATGGCTACACCTTC.